This note documents a single T cell receptor (beta chain) sequence. The authors' processing: Amplification from reference gene primers served as the basis for estimated nucleated cell counts. Clones were read by immunoSEQ multiplex PCR, and TCRdb kept only the in-frame ones, dropping some. V, J and clone size reflect that table, while D and trimming were determined from the DNA. The sample has around 200,000 clones; approximately 90% are singletons. The sample originates from a study of blood T cell repertoires in COVID-19. Whole-study context: Acute-phase and convalescent COVID-19 samples originated in the United States, Italy and Spain. PBMCs, B-cell-depleted T cells, or T cells provided the cDNA or gDNA that made up the material.

There are 14 residues in the CDR3. Germline V gives CDR1 SGHTA, CDR2 FQGTGA. V shed 4 bases, J shed 2 bases, and the junction held 1 base outside the gene matches. The sample taken for sequencing was peripheral blood. The TCR sequence derives from a man between 35 and 55 years old with acute or convalescent COVID-19. This chain joins TRBV7-3 and TRBJ2-7, with 11 positions matching TRBD1. This CDR3 reads CASSSGQGAYEQYF. The CDR3 coding sequence is TGTGCCAGCAGCTCGGGACAGGGGGCCTACGAGCAGTACTTC.